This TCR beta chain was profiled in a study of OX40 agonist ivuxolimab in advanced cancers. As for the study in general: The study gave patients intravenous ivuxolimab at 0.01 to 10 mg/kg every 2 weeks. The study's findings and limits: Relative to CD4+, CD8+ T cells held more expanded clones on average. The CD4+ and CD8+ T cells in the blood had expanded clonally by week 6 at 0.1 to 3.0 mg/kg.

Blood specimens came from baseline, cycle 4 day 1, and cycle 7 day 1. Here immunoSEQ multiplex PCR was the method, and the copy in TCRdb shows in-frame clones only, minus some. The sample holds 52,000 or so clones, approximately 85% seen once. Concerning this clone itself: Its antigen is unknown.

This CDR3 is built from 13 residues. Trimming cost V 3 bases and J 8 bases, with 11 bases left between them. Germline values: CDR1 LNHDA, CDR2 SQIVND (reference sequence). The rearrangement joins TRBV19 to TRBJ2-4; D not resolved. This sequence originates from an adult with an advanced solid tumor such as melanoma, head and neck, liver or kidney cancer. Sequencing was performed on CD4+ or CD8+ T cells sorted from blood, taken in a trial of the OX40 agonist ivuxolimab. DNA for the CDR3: TGTGCCAGTAGTATGTATCACCGAGACATTCAGTACTTC. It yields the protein CASSMYHRDIQYF. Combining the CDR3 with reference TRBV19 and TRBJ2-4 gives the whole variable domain DGGITQSPKYLFRKEGQNVTLSCEQNLNHDAMYWYRQDPGQGLRLIYYSQIVNDFQKGDIAEGYSVSREKKESFPLTVTSAQKNPTAFYLCASSMYHRDIQYFGAGTRLSVL.